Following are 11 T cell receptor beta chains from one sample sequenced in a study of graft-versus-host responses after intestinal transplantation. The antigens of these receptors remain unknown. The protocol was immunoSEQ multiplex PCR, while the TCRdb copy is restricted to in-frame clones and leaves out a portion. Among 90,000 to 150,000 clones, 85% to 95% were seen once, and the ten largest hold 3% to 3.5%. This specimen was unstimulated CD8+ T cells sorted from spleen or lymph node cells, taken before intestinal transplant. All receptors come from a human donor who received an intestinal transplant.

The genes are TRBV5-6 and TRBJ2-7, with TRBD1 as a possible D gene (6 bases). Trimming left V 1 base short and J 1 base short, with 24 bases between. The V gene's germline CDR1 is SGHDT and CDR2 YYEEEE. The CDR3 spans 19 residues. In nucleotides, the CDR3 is TGTGCCAGCAGCTTGTCCGTTCGGGTAAGACAGGTCCGTTCCTACGAGCAGTACTTC. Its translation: CASSLSVRVRQVRSYEQYF. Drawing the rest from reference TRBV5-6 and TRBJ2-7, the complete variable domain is DAGVTQSPTHLIKTRGQQVTLRCSPKSGHDTVSWYQQALGQGPQFIFQYYEEEERQRGNFPDRFSGHQFPNYSSELNVNALLLGDSALYLCASSLSVRVRQVRSYEQYFGPGTRLTVT.

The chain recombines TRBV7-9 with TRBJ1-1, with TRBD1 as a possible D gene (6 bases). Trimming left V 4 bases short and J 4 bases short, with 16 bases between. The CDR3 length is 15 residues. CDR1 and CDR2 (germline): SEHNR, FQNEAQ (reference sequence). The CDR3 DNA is TGTGCCAGCAGCTCCCCGAACAGGGATCTCACTGAAGCTTTCTTT. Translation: CASSSPNRDLTEAFF. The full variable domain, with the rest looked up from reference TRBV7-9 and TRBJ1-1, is DTGVSQNPRHKITKRGQNVTFRCDPISEHNRLYWYRQTLGQGPEFLTYFQNEAQLEKSRLLSDRFSAERPKGSFSTLEIQRTEQGDSAMYLCASSSPNRDLTEAFFGQGTRLTVV.

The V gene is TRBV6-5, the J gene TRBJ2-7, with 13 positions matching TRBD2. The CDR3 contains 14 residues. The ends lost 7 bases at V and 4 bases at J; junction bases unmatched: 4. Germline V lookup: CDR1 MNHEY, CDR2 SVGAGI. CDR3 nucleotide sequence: TGTGCCAGCACCACTAGCGGGAGGGAGTACGAGCAGTACTTC. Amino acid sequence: CASTTSGREYEQYF.

CDR3 amino acids: CASSQWDSPSYEQYF. CDR3 nucleotide sequence: TGTGCCAGCAGCCAGTGGGACAGCCCATCCTACGAGCAGTACTTC. The J gene is TRBJ2-7, the V gene TRBV7-6; 7 nucleotides line up with TRBD1. The CDR3 is 15 amino acids. The germline gives CDR1 SGHVS, CDR2 FNYEAQ. The ends lost 5 bases at V and 1 base at J; junction bases unmatched: 8.

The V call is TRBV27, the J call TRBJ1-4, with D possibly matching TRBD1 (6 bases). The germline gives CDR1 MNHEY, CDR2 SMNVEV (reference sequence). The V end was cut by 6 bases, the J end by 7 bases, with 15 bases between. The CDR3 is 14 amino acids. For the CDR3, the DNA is TGTGCCAGCAGGGTCCTGGGGACATCTGAAAAACTGTTTTTT. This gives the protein CASRVLGTSEKLFF. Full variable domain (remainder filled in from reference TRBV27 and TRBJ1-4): EAQVTQNPRYLITVTGKKLTVTCSQNMNHEYMSWYRQDPGLGLRQIYYSMNVEVTDKGDVPEGYKVSRKEKRNFPLILESPSPNQTSLYFCASRVLGTSEKLFFGSGTQLSVL.

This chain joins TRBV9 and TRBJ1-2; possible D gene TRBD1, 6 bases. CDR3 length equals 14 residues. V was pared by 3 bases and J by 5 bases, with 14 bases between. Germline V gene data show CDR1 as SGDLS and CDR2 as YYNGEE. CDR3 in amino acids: CASSGGRSEYGYTF. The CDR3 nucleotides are TGTGCCAGCAGCGGGGGGCGCAGCGAGTATGGCTACACCTTC.

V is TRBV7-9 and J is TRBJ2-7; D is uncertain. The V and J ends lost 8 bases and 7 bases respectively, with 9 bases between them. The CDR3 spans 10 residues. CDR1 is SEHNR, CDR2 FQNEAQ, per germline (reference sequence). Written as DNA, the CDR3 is TGTGCCAGCGAACACGGGGAGCAGTACTTC. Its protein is CASEHGEQYF.

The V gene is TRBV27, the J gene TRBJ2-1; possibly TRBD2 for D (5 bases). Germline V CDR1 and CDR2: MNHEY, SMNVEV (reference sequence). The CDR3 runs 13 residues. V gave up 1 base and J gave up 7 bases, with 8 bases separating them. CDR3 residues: CASSLFGENEQFF. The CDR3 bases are TGTGCCAGCAGTTTATTTGGGGAGAATGAGCAGTTCTTC.

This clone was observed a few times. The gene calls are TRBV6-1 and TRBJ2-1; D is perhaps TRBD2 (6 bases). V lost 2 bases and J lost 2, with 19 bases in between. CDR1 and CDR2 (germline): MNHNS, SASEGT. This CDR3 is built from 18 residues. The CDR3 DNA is TGTGCCAGCAGTGAACAGTCGGCGGGATTTGAGACCTACAATGAGCAGTTCTTC. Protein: CASSEQSAGFETYNEQFF.

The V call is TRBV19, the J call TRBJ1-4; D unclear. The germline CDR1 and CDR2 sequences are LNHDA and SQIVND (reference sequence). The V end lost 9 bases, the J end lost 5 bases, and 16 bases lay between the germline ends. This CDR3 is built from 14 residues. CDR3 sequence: CASNGLGWNEKLFF. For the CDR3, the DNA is TGTGCCAGCAACGGGCTCGGGTGGAATGAAAAACTGTTTTTT.

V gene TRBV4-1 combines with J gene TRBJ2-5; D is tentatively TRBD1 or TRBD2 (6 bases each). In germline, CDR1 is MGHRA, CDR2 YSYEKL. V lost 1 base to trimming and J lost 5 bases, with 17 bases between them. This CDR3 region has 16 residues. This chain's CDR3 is CASSQGLWGAAETQYF. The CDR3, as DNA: TGCGCCAGCAGCCAAGGCCTTTGGGGGGCTGCGGAGACCCAGTACTTC.